The rows below give T cell receptor beta chains drawn from one sample of a study of early T cells in non-severe SARS-CoV-2 infection. TCRdb re-called the 5' RACE reads with MiXCR, one entry per CDR3 protein. Found here are about 77,000 distinct CDR3 sequences, 9% to 10% of them singletons; the top ten hold approximately 5%. The sequenced sample was whole blood. The receptors were gathered from an adult who was a healthcare worker with PCR-confirmed SARS-CoV-2 infection or an uninfected control (not recorded which). Each CDR3 is given without its conserved first and last residue.

V | CDR3
TRBV9 | ASSVGLAEYNEQF
TRBV20-1 | SAKTGLAGGKGTDTQY
TRBV7-9 | ASSPSRWGKDEKLF
TRBV2 | ASSESWSNYGYT
TRBV6-1 | ASNTGHYEQY
TRBV9 | ASSVDGANQPQH
TRBV7-8 | ASSSRRSSYNEQF
TRBV7-6 | ASSSEQGGRYEQY
TRBV6-1 | ASSSSGSAGQDTQY
TRBV4-1 | ASSPKDRYNEQF
TRBV6-2/TRBV6-3 | ASSSGRRYEQY
TRBV19 | ASSMTTGLGNQPQH
TRBV4-2 | ASSQVTASRGGNTIY
TRBV12-3/TRBV12-4 | ASSLRAGRSTYEQY
TRBV5-5 | ASSFTSGDFYEQY
TRBV19 | ASSMTVSYEQY